One sample yielded the 22 T cell receptor beta chains listed below, sequenced in a study of cytomegalovirus exposure and HLA in healthy donors. TCRdb's copy holds only in-frame clones and misses some; the assay was immunoSEQ multiplex PCR. This table holds 150,000 or so clones, just over 85% found once. Sequencing was done on a sample of PBMCs. The receptors here all came from a human donor in good health.

The chain recombines TRBV28 with TRBJ2-1, with D perhaps TRBD1 (6 bases). Germline V gene data show CDR1 as MDHEN and CDR2 as SYDVKM. The CDR3 runs to 19 residues. The germline V and J ends were trimmed by 6 bases and 0 bases, with 24 bases remaining between them. The CDR3 DNA reads as TGTGCCAGCAGCCGCGTATCGTGGGGGAAGACAGGCTCCTACAATGAGCAGTTCTTC. Protein: CASSRVSWGKTGSYNEQFF.

The chain joins TRBV6-1 to TRBJ2-1, with 9 bases lining up with TRBD2. Germline loops: CDR1 MNHNS, CDR2 SASEGT. The J segment lost 7 bases and the V segment lost 11 bases, leaving 12 bases of the junction unmatched. The CDR3 is made up of 14 amino acids. In DNA, the CDR3 is TGTGCCTGTACTCGGGTAGCGGGAGTTAATGAGCAGTTCTTC. It translates to CACTRVAGVNEQFF.

The chain couples TRBV7-4 to TRBJ1-5, with D possibly being TRBD1 (6 bases). V was trimmed by 5 bases and J by 6 bases, leaving 17 bases between them. The length of the CDR3 is 15 residues. From germline, CDR1 is SGHVT and CDR2 SQSDAQ. The CDR3 spells CASSPPNRVCQPQHF. DNA of the CDR3: TGTGCCAGCAGCCCTCCCAACAGGGTGTGTCAGCCCCAGCATTTT.

This clone was counted between two and nine times. The rearrangement joins TRBV30 to TRBJ2-2, with TRBD2 matching over 11 bases. The CDR3 extends over 15 amino acids. CDR1 is GTSNPN and CDR2 is SVGIG in the germline V gene (reference sequence). The trim removed 0 bases at V and 6 bases at J, leaving 3 bases unmatched. CDR3 region: CAWSVTLAGAGELFF. For the CDR3, the DNA is TGTGCCTGGAGTGTAACACTAGCGGGAGCCGGGGAGCTGTTTTTT.

The chain couples TRBV5-1 to TRBJ2-5; a possible D gene is TRBD1 (6 bases). The CDR3 runs 14 residues. Germline V gene lookup returns CDR1 SGHRS and CDR2 YFSETQ. Trimming took off 0 bases at V and 5 bases at J, with 11 bases between the two ends. CDR3 DNA sequence: TGCGCCAGCAGCTTGGGACAGGACGGGGAGACCCAGTACTTC. It encodes CASSLGQDGETQYF.

The V call is TRBV11-2, the J call TRBJ2-1, with D tentatively TRBD2 (5 bases). V was clipped by 0 bases and J by 4 bases, with 13 bases between them. CDR3 size: 16 residues. The germline gives CDR1 SGHAT, CDR2 FQNNGV. The CDR3 here is CASSLDMRAGYNEQFF. The CDR3 nucleotides read TGTGCCAGCAGCTTAGATATGCGGGCTGGTTACAATGAGCAGTTCTTC.

V gene TRBV19 combines with J gene TRBJ1-1; D is possibly TRBD1 (6 bases). Germline assignment: CDR1 LNHDA and CDR2 SQIVND (reference sequence). The CDR3 loop spans 15 amino acids. V was shortened by 2 bases and J by 2 bases, with 12 bases between the two germline ends. CDR3 region: CASSIPGGPNTEAFF. DNA of the CDR3: TGTGCCAGTAGTATACCGGGGGGGCCCAACACTGAAGCTTTCTTT.

CDR3 residues: CASSQGGQANNSPLHF. CDR3 in DNA: TGTGCCAGCAGCCAGGGGGGACAGGCGAACAATTCACCCCTCCACTTT. This chain connects TRBV5-4 to TRBJ1-6; 8 bases map to TRBD1. Trimming took 4 bases from V and 7 from J; bases not matched to a gene: 10. Germline V CDR1 and CDR2: SGHNT, YYREEE (reference sequence). CDR3 length equals 16 residues.

V and J are TRBV6-1 and TRBJ2-3; tentative D call: TRBD2 (5 bases). Deletions cut 7 bases from V and 0 bases from J, with 14 bases between. Germline CDR1 reads MNHNS; CDR2 reads SASEGT. The CDR3 sequence is 15 residues long. CDR3 amino acids: CASTGSRHSTDTQYF. Here the CDR3 DNA reads TGTGCCAGCACGGGGTCTCGACACAGCACAGATACGCAGTATTTT.

This clone was seen a few times. The rearrangement uses TRBV19 and TRBJ2-7, with a possible D match to TRBD2 (6 bases). The CDR3 has 15 residues. V lost 0 bases, J lost 2 bases, and 11 bases lay in between. The germline gives CDR1 LNHDA, CDR2 SQIVND (reference sequence). The CDR3 sequence: CASSIEASATYEQYF. The CDR3 coding sequence is TGTGCCAGTAGTATAGAGGCTAGCGCTACCTACGAGCAGTACTTC.

This sequence joins TRBV6-1 and TRBJ2-1; D is perhaps TRBD1 (5 bases). Between the trimmed V and J ends, which lost 5 bases and 4 bases, there was a span of 15 bases. Germline-derived CDR1 and CDR2 are MNHNS and SASEGT. The CDR3 has 15 residues. The CDR3 sequence is CASSPLDSTYNEQFF. The CDR3 nucleotides are TGTGCCAGCAGTCCCCTAGACAGTACTTACAATGAGCAGTTCTTC.

For this clone: One end of the junction varies from germline; a read error may be responsible. J is TRBJ2-3 and V is TRBV2; 9 positions agree with TRBD1. The CDR3 consists of 14 residues. Germline V gives CDR1 SNHLY, CDR2 FYNNEI. The CDR3 DNA is TGTGCCAGCAGCGAAGGGACAGGGACCGATACGCAGTATTTT. This codes for CASSEGTGTDTQYF.

The chain joins TRBV5-5 to TRBJ1-5; D remains ambiguous. The ends were cut back, 0 bases at V and 6 bases at J, with 7 bases in the middle. Germline loops: CDR1 SGHKS, CDR2 YYEKEE (reference sequence). This CDR3 contains 13 residues. DNA of the CDR3: TGTGCCAGCAGCTTGGAAGCCCGTCAGCCCCAGCATTTT. It encodes CASSLEARQPQHF. Supplemented by reference TRBV5-5 and TRBJ1-5, the full variable domain reads DAGVTQSPTHLIKTRGQQVTLRCSPISGHKSVSWYQQVLGQGPQFIFQYYEKEERGRGNFPDRFSARQFPNYSSELNVNALLLGDSALYLCASSLEARQPQHFGDGTRLSIL.

The table lists this clone with a count of one. The V call is TRBV7-9, the J call TRBJ2-7, with D possibly being TRBD2 (5 bases). The CDR3 spans 14 residues. Per germline, CDR1 SEHNR and CDR2 FQNEAQ (reference sequence). V lost 1 base and J 2 bases, leaving 9 bases between the germline ends. CDR3 amino acids: CASSLGFGTYEQYF. CDR3 nucleotide sequence: TGTGCCAGCAGCTTAGGGTTCGGGACCTACGAGCAGTACTTC.

The rearrangement joins TRBV2 to TRBJ2-3, with D perhaps matching TRBD2 (6 bases). V lost 8 bases and J lost 0, with 12 bases in between. Per the germline V gene, CDR1 is SNHLY and CDR2 is FYNNEI. This CDR3 comprises 14 residues. CDR3 DNA sequence: TGTGCCAGCGCCTTGGGGGGAAGCACAGATACGCAGTATTTT. Translated, it gives CASALGGSTDTQYF.

V usage is TRBV7-9 and J usage is TRBJ2-1, with TRBD2 matching over 9 bases. V shed 5 bases and J 12 bases; nucleotides not matched to a gene: 17. This CDR3 is 16 amino acids long. Germline V gives CDR1 SEHNR, CDR2 FQNEAQ (reference sequence). CDR3 nucleotide sequence: TGTGCCAGCAGCCCCTTTAGTGTTGGTAGCGGGAGTCGGCAGTTCTTC. Its protein is CASSPFSVGSGSRQFF.

This chain uses TRBV28 with TRBJ2-5; TRBD2 might be the D (6 bases). CDR3 size: 14 residues. Germline V gene lookup returns CDR1 MDHEN and CDR2 SYDVKM. The V gene lost 5 bases and the J gene lost 2 bases, with 12 bases spanning the gap. CDR3 in DNA: TGTGCCAGCAGTCTTGGGACTGTACAAGAGACCCAGTACTTC. Translated, it gives CASSLGTVQETQYF.

V is TRBV18 and J is TRBJ1-6; the D gene is possibly TRBD1 (6 bases). The CDR3 consists of 14 residues. V was trimmed by 4 bases and J by 5 bases, leaving 9 bases between them. Germline V gives CDR1 KGHSH, CDR2 LQKENI. For the CDR3, the DNA is TGTGCCAGCTCACTACAGGGAGATAATTCACCCCTCCACTTT. Amino acid sequence: CASSLQGDNSPLHF.

The chain is built from TRBV18 and TRBJ2-7, with 7 bases matching TRBD1. The germline CDR1 and CDR2 sequences are KGHSH and LQKENI. The CDR3 consists of 14 residues. Unmatched junction bases numbered 3, after V lost 4 bases and J lost 0 bases. This chain's CDR3 is CASSLQGSSYEQYF. The CDR3 coding sequence is TGTGCCAGCTCACTACAGGGGTCCTCCTACGAGCAGTACTTC.

This sequence joins TRBV10-3 and TRBJ1-1, with D unresolved. The V gene's germline CDR1 is ENHRY and CDR2 SYGVKD. Trimming left V 3 bases short and J 5 bases short, with 13 bases between. The CDR3 sequence is 14 residues long. This CDR3 is CAISERLGGTEAFF. CDR3 bases: TGTGCCATCAGTGAACGGCTGGGCGGGACTGAAGCTTTCTTT.

V is TRBV28 and J is TRBJ2-1; 8 bases fit TRBD2. CDR1 is MDHEN, CDR2 SYDVKM, per germline. With 3 bases clipped from V and 4 bases from J, the junction kept 5 bases outside the gene matches. The CDR3 is 15 amino acids. This chain's CDR3 is CASSFTGGRYNEQFF. CDR3 bases: TGTGCCAGCAGTTTTACGGGAGGGCGGTACAATGAGCAGTTCTTC.

The count of this clone is one. The genes are TRBV9 and TRBJ2-1; 14 bases match TRBD2. This CDR3 region has 20 residues. V gave up 4 bases and J gave up 2 bases; unmatched junction bases: 14. Germline CDR1 reads SGDLS; CDR2 reads YYNGEE. CDR3 in DNA: TGTGCCAGCAGCCTTGGGACTAGCGGGAGTCTTCCTTGGGCCTACAATGAGCAGTTCTTC. Protein sequence: CASSLGTSGSLPWAYNEQFF.